This TCR beta chain was found in a study of T cells expressing NK-cell markers. General study results and limits: HCMV specificity of expanded NKG2C+ T cell clones remained unclear.

TCRdb re-called the 5' RACE reads; one entry per CDR3 protein, DNA not given. The listing records roughly 350,000 distinct CDR3 sequences. As for this clonotype: Its antigen is not identified.

Germline CDR1 reads LGHDT; CDR2 reads YNNKEL (reference sequence). The CDR3 has 15 amino acids. The sequenced sample was blood T cells: a sorted CD56 or NKG2C T cell subset, CD4+ or CD8+ T cells, or bulk PBMC T cells (not recorded which). The rearrangement joins TRBV3-1 to TRBJ2-7. This receptor was taken from a man aged 18 to 69 in good health. This chain's CDR3 is CASSRRLDLSYEQYF.